This T cell receptor (beta chain) came from a study of tumor-infiltrating lymphocytes in primary liver carcinoma. For this clonotype: Germline is not matched at one junction end, which may reflect a read error.

A primer in the constant region served to generate TCR beta cDNA from 500 to 600 ng of total RNA. ARM-PCR was slightly modified, and three nested multiplex PCR rounds with it gave rise to the TCR beta libraries. PCR rounds one and two used TRBV1-TRBV30 forward primers with a C-beta reverse primer for around 9 cycles each. TCRdb called the multiplex PCR reads again in MiXCR, with one record for every CDR3 protein. The sample has 310,000 or so distinct CDR3 sequences, approximately 65% seen once. CDR3 length: 16 amino acids. Germline values: CDR1 SEHNR, CDR2 FQNEAQ (reference sequence). Both blood RNA, taken from unsorted whole blood, and germline DNA were extracted.

The V and J genes are TRBV7-9 and TRBJ1-1; a weak D match, TRBD1 (6 bases). This clonotype was obtained from a man aged 40-49 years with primary liver carcinoma and hepatitis B virus infection. Specimen: peripheral blood. The CDR3 spells CAISSMTGDVNTEAFF. The CDR3, as DNA: TGTGCCATCAGCTCAATGACAGGCGACGTGAACACTGAAGCTTTCTTT.